A selection of T cell receptor beta chains follows, all from one sample in a study of T cells in Graves' hyperthyroidism and ophthalmopathy. A single record per CDR3 protein comes from TCRdb applying MiXCR to the multiplex PCR reads. This sample carries roughly 520,000 distinct CDR3 sequences, around 24% of them seen once, and the ten largest clones take 11%. What was sequenced was blood. All receptors derive from a woman aged 30 to 39 with Graves' ophthalmopathy. Both conserved end residues are part of each CDR3. The D gene is left open where the match is weak. Size is omitted from some rows. Given values are once, few, many or a class for expanded clones.

d_call: NA; v_call: TRBV27; j_call: TRBJ2-7; clone_size: many; cdr3_aa: CASMWGFGTENYEQYF; cdr3_nt: TGTGCCAGCATGTGGGGGTTCGGGACGGAGAACTACGAGCAGTACTTC
d_call: TRBD1; v_call: TRBV6-2/TRBV6-3; j_call: TRBJ2-7; clone_size: NA; cdr3_aa: CASRRTGEYEQYF; cdr3_nt: TGTGCCAGCAGACGGACAGGTGAATACGAGCAGTACTTC
d_call: TRBD2; v_call: TRBV20-1; j_call: TRBJ2-5; clone_size: many; cdr3_aa: CSATRGLTSGDYETQYF; cdr3_nt: TGCAGTGCCACACGTGGGTTGACTAGCGGGGACTATGAGACCCAGTACTTC
d_call: TRBD2; v_call: TRBV28; j_call: TRBJ2-7; clone_size: NA; cdr3_aa: CASSPRGSGSLNEQYF; cdr3_nt: TGTGCCAGCAGTCCCCGGGGTAGCGGGAGCCTAAACGAGCAGTACTTC
d_call: NA; v_call: TRBV6-5; j_call: TRBJ1-2; clone_size: many; cdr3_aa: CASSYKGSRTPNYGYTF; cdr3_nt: TGTGCCAGCAGTTACAAGGGATCTCGAACGCCTAACTATGGCTACACCTTC
d_call: NA; v_call: TRBV5-8; j_call: TRBJ1-1; clone_size: many; cdr3_aa: CASSLGPANEAFF; cdr3_nt: TGTGCCAGCAGCCTGGGACCGGCAAATGAAGCTTTCTTT
d_call: NA; v_call: TRBV28; j_call: TRBJ1-1; clone_size: many; cdr3_aa: CASSSLAGPYQWMNTEAFF; cdr3_nt: TGTGCCAGCAGTTCCTTAGCGGGACCCTACCAGTGGATGAACACTGAAGCTTTCTTT
d_call: NA; v_call: TRBV29-1; j_call: TRBJ1-2; clone_size: many; cdr3_aa: CSVEYTHRGKDGYTF; cdr3_nt: TGCAGCGTTGAATATACTCACCGAGGGAAGGATGGCTACACCTTC
d_call: NA; v_call: TRBV20-1; j_call: TRBJ1-5; clone_size: many; cdr3_aa: CSAISPGKQPQHF; cdr3_nt: TGCAGTGCAATAAGCCCTGGCAAGCAGCCCCAGCATTTT
d_call: NA; v_call: TRBV6-1; j_call: TRBJ1-1; clone_size: NA; cdr3_aa: CASSEALPWLVGTEAFF; cdr3_nt: TGTGCCAGCAGTGAAGCGCTTCCGTGGTTAGTAGGAACTGAAGCTTTCTTT
d_call: TRBD1; v_call: TRBV29-1; j_call: TRBJ1-1; clone_size: NA; cdr3_aa: CSVEQQGGLNSEAFF; cdr3_nt: TGCAGCGTTGAGCAACAGGGGGGACTGAACTCTGAAGCTTTCTTT
d_call: NA; v_call: TRBV5-1; j_call: TRBJ2-5; clone_size: NA; cdr3_aa: CASSVWGNFQETQYF; cdr3_nt: TGCGCCAGCAGCGTGTGGGGAAACTTTCAAGAGACCCAGTACTTC
d_call: NA; v_call: TRBV12-3/TRBV12-4; j_call: TRBJ1-5; clone_size: once; cdr3_aa: CASSPLQGVQPQHF; cdr3_nt: TGTGCCAGCAGCCCGTTACAGGGCGTGCAGCCCCAGCATTTT
d_call: TRBD2; v_call: TRBV29-1; j_call: TRBJ2-2; clone_size: many; cdr3_aa: CSGTGTSAAGELFF; cdr3_nt: TGCAGCGGAACCGGGACTAGCGCCGCCGGGGAGCTGTTTTTT
d_call: TRBD1; v_call: TRBV20-1; j_call: TRBJ1-3; clone_size: NA; cdr3_aa: CSARDRQTGDTIYF; cdr3_nt: TGCAGTGCTAGAGATCGACAGACAGGGGACACCATATATTTT
d_call: TRBD1; v_call: TRBV18; j_call: TRBJ2-7; clone_size: few; cdr3_aa: CASSRAPGQGQYEQYF; cdr3_nt: TGTGCCAGCTCACGGGCGCCGGGACAGGGGCAATACGAGCAGTACTTC
d_call: NA; v_call: TRBV7-8; j_call: TRBJ1-1; clone_size: many; cdr3_aa: CASSHPDRGGTEAFF; cdr3_nt: TGTGCCAGCAGCCACCCAGACAGAGGGGGCACTGAAGCTTTCTTT
d_call: TRBD1; v_call: TRBV5-1; j_call: TRBJ2-5; clone_size: many; cdr3_aa: CASRGGREETQYF; cdr3_nt: TGCGCCAGCAGAGGGGGCAGGGAAGAGACCCAGTACTTC
d_call: NA; v_call: TRBV20-1; j_call: TRBJ1-2; clone_size: many; cdr3_aa: CSARDRRTIVGYGYTF; cdr3_nt: TGCAGTGCTAGAGATCGTAGGACCATCGTGGGTTATGGCTACACCTTC
d_call: NA; v_call: TRBV7-9; j_call: TRBJ2-5; clone_size: few; cdr3_aa: CASSPWGIETQYF; cdr3_nt: TGTGCCAGCAGCCCGTGGGGGATCGAGACCCAGTACTTC
d_call: TRBD1; v_call: TRBV6-1; j_call: TRBJ1-2; clone_size: NA; cdr3_aa: CASKGPGQALSYGYTF; cdr3_nt: TGTGCCAGCAAGGGCCCGGGACAGGCCCTATCCTATGGCTACACCTTC
d_call: TRBD1; v_call: TRBV20-1; j_call: TRBJ1-1; clone_size: NA; cdr3_aa: CSATGTGGNTEAFF; cdr3_nt: TGCAGTGCAACCGGGACAGGGGGAAACACTGAAGCTTTCTTT
d_call: TRBD1; v_call: TRBV25-1; j_call: TRBJ2-7; clone_size: NA; cdr3_aa: CASGGDREYEQYF; cdr3_nt: TGTGCCAGCGGGGGGGACAGGGAATACGAGCAGTACTTC
d_call: TRBD1; v_call: TRBV7-3; j_call: TRBJ1-1; clone_size: many; cdr3_aa: CASSPGQGMNTEAFF; cdr3_nt: TGTGCCAGCAGCCCGGGACAGGGGATGAACACTGAAGCTTTCTTT
d_call: TRBD1; v_call: TRBV10-3; j_call: TRBJ1-2; clone_size: many; cdr3_aa: CAISVDRGYYGYTF; cdr3_nt: TGTGCCATCAGCGTCGACAGGGGCTATTATGGCTACACCTTC
d_call: TRBD2; v_call: TRBV6-1; j_call: TRBJ2-7; clone_size: NA; cdr3_aa: CASSRGLAGDYEQYF; cdr3_nt: TGTGCCAGCAGCCGCGGACTAGCGGGAGACTACGAGCAGTACTTC
d_call: NA; v_call: TRBV7-8; j_call: TRBJ1-1; clone_size: many; cdr3_aa: CVSSGPGILFFEAFF; cdr3_nt: TGTGTCAGCAGCGGTCCGGGCATCCTTTTCTTTGAAGCTTTCTTT
d_call: NA; v_call: TRBV6-1; j_call: TRBJ1-5; clone_size: many; cdr3_aa: CASSPAGGINQPQHF; cdr3_nt: TGTGCCAGCAGCCCCGCGGGGGGCATTAATCAGCCCCAGCATTTT
d_call: TRBD2; v_call: TRBV11-2; j_call: TRBJ2-7; clone_size: NA; cdr3_aa: CASSLDPRAGARYEQYF; cdr3_nt: TGTGCCAGCAGCTTAGATCCGAGGGCGGGAGCACGGTACGAGCAGTACTTC
d_call: NA; v_call: TRBV29-1; j_call: TRBJ1-1; clone_size: NA; cdr3_aa: CSVVRGGTEAFF; cdr3_nt: TGCAGCGTTGTAAGGGGTGGCACTGAAGCTTTCTTT
d_call: NA; v_call: TRBV6-4; j_call: TRBJ1-3; clone_size: many; cdr3_aa: CASSVGTVDFSGNTIYF; cdr3_nt: TGTGCCTCCTCCGTCGGGACCGTCGATTTTTCTGGAAACACCATATATTTT
d_call: NA; v_call: TRBV24-1; j_call: TRBJ2-2; clone_size: many; cdr3_aa: CATSDLAGNTGELFF; cdr3_nt: TGTGCCACCAGTGACCTAGCAGGGAACACCGGGGAGCTGTTTTTT
d_call: NA; v_call: TRBV7-9; j_call: TRBJ1-2; clone_size: NA; cdr3_aa: CASSLDSLYGYTF; cdr3_nt: TGTGCCAGCAGCCTAGACAGCCTCTATGGCTACACCTTC